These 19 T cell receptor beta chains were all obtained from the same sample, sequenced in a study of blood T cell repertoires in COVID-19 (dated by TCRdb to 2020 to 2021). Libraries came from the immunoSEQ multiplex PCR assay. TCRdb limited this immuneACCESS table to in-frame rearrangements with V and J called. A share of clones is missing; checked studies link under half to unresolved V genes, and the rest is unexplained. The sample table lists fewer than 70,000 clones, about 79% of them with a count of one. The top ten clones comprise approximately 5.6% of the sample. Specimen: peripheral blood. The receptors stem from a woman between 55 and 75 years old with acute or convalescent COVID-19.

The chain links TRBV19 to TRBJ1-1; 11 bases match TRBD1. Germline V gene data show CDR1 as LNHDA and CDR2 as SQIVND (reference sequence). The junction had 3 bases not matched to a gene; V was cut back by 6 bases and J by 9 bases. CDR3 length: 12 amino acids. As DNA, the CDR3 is TGTGCCAGTAGGGACAGGGGGCTTCAAGCTTTCTTT. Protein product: CASRDRGLQAFF.

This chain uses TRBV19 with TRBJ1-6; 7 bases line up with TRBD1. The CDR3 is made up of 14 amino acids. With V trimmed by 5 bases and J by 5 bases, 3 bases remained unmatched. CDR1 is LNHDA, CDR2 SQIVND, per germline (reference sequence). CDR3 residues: CASSPGQNNSPLHF. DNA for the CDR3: TGTGCCAGTAGTCCGGGACAGAATAATTCACCCCTCCACTTT.

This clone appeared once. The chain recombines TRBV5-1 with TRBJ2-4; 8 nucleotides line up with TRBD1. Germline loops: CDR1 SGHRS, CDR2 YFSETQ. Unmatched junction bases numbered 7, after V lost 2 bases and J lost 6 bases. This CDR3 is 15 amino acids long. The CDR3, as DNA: TGCGCCAGCAGCTTTGGTGGACAGGGAAGAAACATTCAGTACTTC. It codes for CASSFGGQGRNIQYF.

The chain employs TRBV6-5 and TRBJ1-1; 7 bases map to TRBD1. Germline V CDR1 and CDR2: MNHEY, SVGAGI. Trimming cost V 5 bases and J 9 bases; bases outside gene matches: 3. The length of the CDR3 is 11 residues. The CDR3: CASSLQGKAFF. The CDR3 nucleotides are TGTGCCAGCAGTCTACAGGGGAAAGCTTTCTTT.

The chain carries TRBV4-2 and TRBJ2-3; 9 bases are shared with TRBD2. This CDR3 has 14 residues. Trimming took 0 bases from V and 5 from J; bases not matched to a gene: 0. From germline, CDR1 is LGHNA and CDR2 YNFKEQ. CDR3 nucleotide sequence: TGTGCCAGCAGCCAAGAGCGGGGGGGAGATACGCAGTATTTT. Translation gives CASSQERGGDTQYF.

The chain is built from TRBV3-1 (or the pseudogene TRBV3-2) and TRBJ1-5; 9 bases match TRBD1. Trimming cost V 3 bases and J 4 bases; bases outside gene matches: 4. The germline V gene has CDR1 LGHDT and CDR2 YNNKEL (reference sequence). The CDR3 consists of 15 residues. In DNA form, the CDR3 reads TGTGCCAGCAGCCAGATGGGACAGGGTAATCAGCCCCAGCATTTT. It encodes CASSQMGQGNQPQHF.

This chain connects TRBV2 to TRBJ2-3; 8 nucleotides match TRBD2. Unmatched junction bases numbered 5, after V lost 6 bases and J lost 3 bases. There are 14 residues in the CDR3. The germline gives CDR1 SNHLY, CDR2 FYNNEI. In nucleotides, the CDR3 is TGTGCCAGCAGCGGGACTAGGAGGACAGATACGCAGTATTTT. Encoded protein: CASSGTRRTDTQYF. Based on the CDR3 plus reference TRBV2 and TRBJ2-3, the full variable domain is EPEVTQTPSHQVTQMGQEVILRCVPISNHLYFYWYRQILGQKVEFLVSFYNNEISEKSEIFDDQFSVERPDGSNFTLKIRSTKLEDSAMYFCASSGTRRTDTQYFGPGTRLTVL.

The CDR3 nucleotides read TGTGCCACCAGTGATTCAGCAGGGCAGGCCGGACGTCAGCCCCAGCATTTT. Translated, it gives CATSDSAGQAGRQPQHF. This chain uses TRBV24-1 with TRBJ1-5; tentatively, D is TRBD1 (5 bases). The CDR3 is 17 amino acids. The ends were cut back, 2 bases at V and 6 bases at J, with 19 bases in the middle. CDR1 is KGHDR and CDR2 is SFDVKD in the germline V gene.

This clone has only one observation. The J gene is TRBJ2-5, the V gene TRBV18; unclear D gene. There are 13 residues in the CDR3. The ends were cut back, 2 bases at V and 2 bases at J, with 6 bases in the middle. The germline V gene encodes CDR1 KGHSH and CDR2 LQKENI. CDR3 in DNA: TGTGCCAGCTCACCAAGTACTCAAGAGACCCAGTACTTC. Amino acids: CASSPSTQETQYF.

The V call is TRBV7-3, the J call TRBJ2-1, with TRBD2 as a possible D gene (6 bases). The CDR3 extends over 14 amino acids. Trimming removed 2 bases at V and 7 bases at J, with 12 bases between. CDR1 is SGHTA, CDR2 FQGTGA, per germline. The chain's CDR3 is CASSLFGGVNEQFF. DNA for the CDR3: TGTGCCAGCAGCTTATTCGGCGGGGTAAATGAGCAGTTCTTC.

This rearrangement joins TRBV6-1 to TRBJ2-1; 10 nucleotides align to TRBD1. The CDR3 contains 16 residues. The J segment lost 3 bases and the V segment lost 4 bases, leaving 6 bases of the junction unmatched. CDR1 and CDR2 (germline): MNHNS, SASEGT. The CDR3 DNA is TGTGCCAGCAGTGGTGGGACAGGGGCTTTCTACAATGAGCAGTTCTTC. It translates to CASSGGTGAFYNEQFF.

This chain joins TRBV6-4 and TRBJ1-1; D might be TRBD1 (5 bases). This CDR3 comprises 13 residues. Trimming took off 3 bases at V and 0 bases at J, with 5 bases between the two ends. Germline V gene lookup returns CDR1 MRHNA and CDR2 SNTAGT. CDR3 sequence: CASSEQVNTEAFF. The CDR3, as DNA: TGTGCCAGCAGTGAACAGGTGAACACTGAAGCTTTCTTT.

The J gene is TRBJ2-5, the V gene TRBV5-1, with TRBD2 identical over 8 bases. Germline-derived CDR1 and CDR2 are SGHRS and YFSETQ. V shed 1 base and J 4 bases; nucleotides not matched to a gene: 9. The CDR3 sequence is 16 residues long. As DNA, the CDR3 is TGCGCCAGCAGCTTGAGGCGGGGGGCGGGGACAGAGACCCAGTACTTC. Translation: CASSLRRGAGTETQYF.

Written as DNA, the CDR3 is TGCGCCAGCAGCCAAGTAGGGGCCCGCACAGATACGCAGTATTTT. Protein: CASSQVGARTDTQYF. The chain couples TRBV4-1 to TRBJ2-3, with D perhaps TRBD1 (5 bases). The V gene's germline CDR1 is MGHRA and CDR2 YSYEKL. The length of the CDR3 is 15 residues. The V end was cut by 1 base, the J end by 1 base, with 9 bases between.

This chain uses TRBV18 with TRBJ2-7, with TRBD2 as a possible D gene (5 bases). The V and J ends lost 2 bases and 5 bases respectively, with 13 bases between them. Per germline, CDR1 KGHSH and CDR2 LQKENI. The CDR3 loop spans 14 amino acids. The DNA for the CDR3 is TGTGCCAGCTCACCAGATTTCGGGGTCCACGAGCAGTACTTC. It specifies CASSPDFGVHEQYF.

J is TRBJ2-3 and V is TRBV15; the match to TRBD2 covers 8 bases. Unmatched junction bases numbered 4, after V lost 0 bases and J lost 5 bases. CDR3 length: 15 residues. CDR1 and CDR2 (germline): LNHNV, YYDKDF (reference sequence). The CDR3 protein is CATSRELRGGDTQYF. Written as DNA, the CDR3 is TGTGCCACCAGCAGAGAACTCCGGGGGGGAGATACGCAGTATTTT.

The CDR3 region is CASSFLRGRDGEQYF. The CDR3 nucleotides are TGTGCCAGCAGCTTTTTGCGGGGGCGTGACGGCGAGCAGTACTTC. This chain connects TRBV7-9 to TRBJ2-7, with a possible D match to TRBD2 (7 bases). Germline CDR1 is SEHNR and CDR2 is FQNEAQ (reference sequence). This CDR3 is 15 amino acids long. The germline V and J ends were trimmed by 3 bases and 6 bases, with 18 bases remaining between them.

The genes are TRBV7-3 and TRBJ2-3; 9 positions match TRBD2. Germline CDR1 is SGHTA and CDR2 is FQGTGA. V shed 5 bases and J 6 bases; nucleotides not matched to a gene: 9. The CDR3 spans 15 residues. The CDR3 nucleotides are TGTGCCAGCAGCCCCTCCGGGACTAGCTGGGATACGCAGTATTTT. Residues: CASSPSGTSWDTQYF.

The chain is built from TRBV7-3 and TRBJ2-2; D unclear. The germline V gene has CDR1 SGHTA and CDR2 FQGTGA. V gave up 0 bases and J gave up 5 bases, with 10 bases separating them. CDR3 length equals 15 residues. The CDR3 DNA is TGTGCCAGCAGCTTAACCACAGTTCCTACCGGGGAGCTGTTTTTT. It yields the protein CASSLTTVPTGELFF.